The 21 T cell receptor beta chains in this list originate from one sample, sequenced in a study of T-cell reconstitution after alpha-beta-depleted transplantation in children. Construction of the TCRbeta library involved unique molecular identifiers. TCRdb itself ran the PCR reads through MiXCR, one entry per CDR3 protein. Of about 610,000 distinct CDR3 sequences listed, approximately 10% are singletons. Source: PBMCs from the stem cell graft donor, taken from the stem cell graft. The receptors derive from a human donor who donated a stem cell graft to a child with acute myeloid leukemia.

In this sample, this clonotype turned up once. This chain links TRBV7-2 with TRBJ2-7; D perhaps matches TRBD2 (6 bases). Trimming cost V 5 bases and J 5 bases, with 16 bases left between them. The CDR3 runs 14 residues. Germline values: CDR1 SGHTA, CDR2 FQGNSA. The CDR3 here is CASSNGTPYHEQYF. The CDR3 DNA reads as TGTGCCAGCAGCAACGGGACTCCATACCACGAGCAGTACTTC.

This clonotype was seen repeatedly, ten times or more. The chain uses TRBV20-1 and TRBJ2-1; TRBD1 or TRBD2 may be the D gene (6 bases each). This CDR3 is built from 15 residues. Germline V gene sequence: CDR1 DFQATT, CDR2 SNEGSKA (reference sequence). Trimming took off 6 bases at V and 2 bases at J, with 17 bases between the two ends. CDR3 sequence: CSAPLGGGTYNEQFF. The CDR3 region has the DNA TGCAGTGCCCCCCTCGGGGGCGGGACCTACAATGAGCAGTTCTTC.

The rearrangement links TRBV6-5 to TRBJ1-1, with 9 bases lining up with TRBD1. In germline, CDR1 is MNHEY, CDR2 SVGAGI. The length of the CDR3 is 14 residues. V lost 8 bases, J lost 4 bases, and 8 bases stayed unmatched. This CDR3 is CASHRGPQGTEAFF. The CDR3 nucleotides read TGTGCCAGCCACAGGGGGCCCCAAGGCACTGAAGCTTTCTTT.

This clonotype was picked up a small number of times. V usage is TRBV5-6 and J usage is TRBJ2-1, with D unclear. This CDR3 has 13 amino acids. Trimming shortened V by 1 base and J by 5 bases, and 7 bases separated the two germline ends. Germline loops: CDR1 SGHDT, CDR2 YYEEEE. CDR3 residues: CASSLTGHNEQFF. CDR3 bases: TGTGCCAGCAGCTTGACCGGGCACAATGAGCAGTTCTTC.

About this clonotype itself: Germline and junction disagree at one end, which may indicate a read error. The chain joins TRBV29-1 to TRBJ2-5; the D is unclear. The CDR3 covers 14 residues. Germline CDR1 reads SQVTM; CDR2 reads ANQGSEA. The CDR3 sequence: CSVGPLGRQGTQYF. CDR3 sequence (DNA): TGCAGCGTTGGTCCTCTAGGGCGTCAAGGGACCCAGTACTTC. The whole variable domain, filled in from reference TRBV29-1 and TRBJ2-5, reads SAVISQKPSRDICQRGTSLTIQCQVDSQVTMMFWYRQQPGQSLTLIATANQGSEATYESGFVIDKFPISRPNLTFSTLTVSNMSPEDSSIYLCSVGPLGRQGTQYFGPGTRLLVL.

The chain employs TRBV4-2 and TRBJ2-7; 11 nucleotides align to TRBD2. Germline V gene data show CDR1 as LGHNA and CDR2 as YNFKEQ. The CDR3 totals 18 residues. With V trimmed by 0 bases and J by 3 bases, 10 bases remained unmatched. The CDR3 sequence is CASSQEAGLAETNYEQYF. The CDR3, as DNA: TGTGCCAGCAGCCAAGAAGCGGGACTAGCGGAGACTAACTACGAGCAGTACTTC.

The chain joins TRBV12-3 or TRBV12-4 to TRBJ2-2; D not certain. The CDR3 sequence is 11 residues long. V was shortened by 7 bases and J by 6 bases, with 6 bases between the two germline ends. CDR3 coding DNA: TGTGCCAGCATCCCTCCCGGGGAGCTGTTTTTT. Translation: CASIPPGELFF.

This clonotype has more than one count but fewer than ten. The CDR3 is CASRSEDRENTGELFF. CDR3 DNA sequence: TGTGCCAGCAGATCGGAGGACAGGGAGAACACCGGGGAGCTGTTTTTT. V and J are TRBV21-1 and TRBJ2-2; the table's D call TRBD1 went unverified against the DNA. TRBV21-1 is flagged as a pseudogene. The CDR3 contains 16 residues.

This clonotype was observed many times. The chain joins TRBV19 to TRBJ1-2, with TRBD1 matching over 7 bases. There are 13 residues in the CDR3. Germline loops: CDR1 LNHDA, CDR2 SQIVND (reference sequence). With 5 bases clipped from V and 3 bases from J, the junction kept 3 bases outside the gene matches. The CDR3 DNA sequence: TGTGCCAGTAGTTGGGACAGAGACTATGGCTACACCTTC. It codes for CASSWDRDYGYTF.

This clonotype has more than one count but fewer than ten. This chain uses TRBV20-1 with TRBJ2-1; a weak D match, TRBD2 (6 bases). Germline CDR1 and CDR2: DFQATT and SNEGSKA (reference sequence). Trimming shortened V by 5 bases and J by 11 bases, and 10 bases separated the two germline ends. The CDR3 runs to 10 residues. The CDR3 nucleotides are TGCAGTGCTGGGGACTCGAAGCAGTTCTTC. Translating gives CSAGDSKQFF.

Many counts were recorded for this clonotype. This chain links TRBV20-1 with TRBJ2-1; unclear D gene. The germline CDR1 and CDR2 sequences are DFQATT and SNEGSKA (reference sequence). CDR3 length equals 12 residues. In DNA form, the CDR3 reads TGCAGGGCCAGTCCCAGTCCCAATGAGCAGTTCTTC. Residues: CRASPSPNEQFF.

A word on this clonotype: A read error may explain this, as a much larger clone is one base away. The V and J genes are TRBV3-1 and TRBJ1-1; 8 positions match TRBD1. The CDR3 totals 14 residues. Looked up from germline, CDR1 is LGHDT and CDR2 is YNNKEL (reference sequence). The chain's CDR3 is CASCQSTGGTEAFF. DNA of the CDR3: TGTGCCAGCTGCCAATCAACAGGGGGCACTGAAGCTTTCTTT.

CDR3 nucleotide sequence: TGCAGCGTCGAAACCCGGGACAGGGACTACGAGCAGTACTTC. As protein: CSVETRDRDYEQYF. J is TRBJ2-7 and V is TRBV29-1; TRBD1 aligns across 9 bases. From germline, CDR1 is SQVTM and CDR2 ANQGSEA. The CDR3 loop spans 14 amino acids. V was clipped by 6 bases and J by 3 bases; unmatched bases: 9.

The chain recombines TRBV9 with TRBJ1-2; D call uncertain. V dropped 0 bases and J dropped 3 bases, with 3 bases sitting between them. CDR1 SGDLS and CDR2 YYNGEE come from the germline V gene. This CDR3 comprises 12 residues. In nucleotides, the CDR3 is TGTGCCAGCAGCGTAGATCACTATGGCTACACCTTC. Amino acids: CASSVDHYGYTF.

The J gene is TRBJ2-7, the V gene TRBV30; the D gene is possibly TRBD1 (6 bases). V was clipped by 2 bases and J by 7 bases, with 12 bases between them. The germline gives CDR1 GTSNPN, CDR2 SVGIG (reference sequence). There are 12 residues in the CDR3. CDR3 nucleotide sequence: TGTGCCTGGAGTCCTCTTGGACAGGAGCAGTACTTC. Translated: CAWSPLGQEQYF. Combining the CDR3 with reference TRBV30 and TRBJ2-7 gives the whole variable domain SQTIHQWPATLVQPVGSPLSLECTVEGTSNPNLYWYRQAAGRGLQLLFYSVGIGQISSEVPQNLSASRPQDRQFILSSKKLLLSDSGFYLCAWSPLGQEQYFGPGTRLTVT.

In this sample, this clonotype turned up many times. The V call is TRBV20-1, the J call TRBJ2-3, with D uncertain. Per the germline V gene, CDR1 is DFQATT and CDR2 is SNEGSKA (reference sequence). Between the trimmed V and J ends, which lost 3 bases and 1 base, there was a span of 17 bases. The CDR3 runs to 16 residues. The DNA for the CDR3 is TGCAGTGCTAGTTTAAATGGGGTCTCTGGCACAGATACGCAGTATTTT. It codes for CSASLNGVSGTDTQYF.

This clonotype was recorded at least ten times. This chain links TRBV5-1 with TRBJ2-2; 11 bases line up with TRBD2. This CDR3 has 16 amino acids. V dropped 1 base and J dropped 4; count of bases not matched to a gene: 3. Germline V gene data show CDR1 as SGHRS and CDR2 as YFSETQ. The CDR3 loop is CASSLLGTSGTGELFF. For the CDR3, the DNA is TGCGCCAGCAGCTTGTTAGGGACTAGCGGCACCGGGGAGCTGTTTTTT.

The chain combines TRBV28 with TRBJ1-1, with D possibly TRBD1 on 6 matching bases. V was cut by 3 bases and J by 1 base, with 15 bases left in between. The CDR3 loop spans 16 amino acids. Germline CDR1 and CDR2: MDHEN and SYDVKM. CDR3 in DNA: TGTGCCAGCAGTTTGGGTCCAGGGGAGGGGAACACTGAAGCTTTCTTT. Translated, it gives CASSLGPGEGNTEAFF.

This clonotype was seen only a few times. V and J are TRBV4-3 and TRBJ2-1; 7 nucleotides match TRBD2. CDR1 is LGHNA, CDR2 YSLEER, per germline. V shed 0 bases and J 8 bases; nucleotides not matched to a gene: 10. CDR3 size: 16 residues. For the CDR3, the DNA is TGCGCCAGCAGCCAAGAAACGGCGGGGGATCGGCATGAGCAGTTCTTC. It specifies CASSQETAGDRHEQFF.

This chain links TRBV29-1 with TRBJ2-5; tentative D call: TRBD2 (7 bases). The CDR3 spans 13 residues. The V gene lost 5 bases and the J gene lost 1 base, with 11 bases spanning the gap. CDR1 SQVTM and CDR2 ANQGSEA come from the germline V gene. CDR3 sequence reads: CSVPGGLQETQYF. For the CDR3, the DNA is TGCAGCGTTCCCGGGGGGCTCCAAGAGACCCAGTACTTC.

This clonotype was observed many times. The chain employs TRBV7-2 and TRBJ2-3; possible D gene TRBD1, 7 bases. The CDR3 covers 14 residues. Germline-derived CDR1 and CDR2 are SGHTA and FQGNSA. V lost 5 bases and J 4 bases, leaving 13 bases between the germline ends. The CDR3 DNA sequence: TGTGCCAGCAGCACAGGAGGGACAGCAGATACGCAGTATTTT. Its protein product is CASSTGGTADTQYF.